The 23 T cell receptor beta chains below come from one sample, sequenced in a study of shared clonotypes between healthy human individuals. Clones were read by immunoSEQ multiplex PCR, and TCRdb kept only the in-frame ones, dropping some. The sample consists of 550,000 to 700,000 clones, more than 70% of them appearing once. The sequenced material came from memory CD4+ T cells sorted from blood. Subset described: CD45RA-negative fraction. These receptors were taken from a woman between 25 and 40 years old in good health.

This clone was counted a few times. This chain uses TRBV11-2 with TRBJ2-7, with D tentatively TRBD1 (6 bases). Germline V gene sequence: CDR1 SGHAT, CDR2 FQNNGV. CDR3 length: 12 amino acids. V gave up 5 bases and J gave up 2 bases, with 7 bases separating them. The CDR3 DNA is TGTGCCAGCAGCGAGGGGGCCTACGAGCAGTACTTC. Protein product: CASSEGAYEQYF. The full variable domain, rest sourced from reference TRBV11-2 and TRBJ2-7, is EAGVAQSPRYKIIEKRQSVAFWCNPISGHATLYWYQQILGQGPKLLIQFQNNGVVDDSQLPKDRFSAERLKGVDSTLKIQPAKLEDSAVYLCASSEGAYEQYFGPGTRLTVT.

The CDR3 DNA reads TGTGCCAGCAGCGTATTAGGTACGGCGGCCACCGGGGAGCTGTTTTTT. Translating gives CASSVLGTAATGELFF. The genes are TRBV9 and TRBJ2-2; D is undetermined. This CDR3 region has 16 residues. Per the germline V gene, CDR1 is SGDLS and CDR2 is YYNGEE. Trimming shortened V by 1 base and J by 4 bases, and 14 bases separated the two germline ends.

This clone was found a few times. CDR3 sequence: CASSYNTGTGNTIYF. The CDR3 DNA reads TGTGCCAGCTCATACAATACAGGGACTGGAAACACCATATATTTT. V and J are TRBV18 and TRBJ1-3; D may be TRBD1 (6 bases). The CDR3 is 15 residues long. Germline assignment: CDR1 KGHSH and CDR2 LQKENI. Trimming shortened V by 5 bases and J by 2 bases, and 13 bases separated the two germline ends.

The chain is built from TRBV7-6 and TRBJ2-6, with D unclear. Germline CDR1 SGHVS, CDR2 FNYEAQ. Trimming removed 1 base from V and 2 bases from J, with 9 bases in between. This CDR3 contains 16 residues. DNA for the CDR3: TGTGCCAGCAGCTTAGGGAGTTGGGCTGGGGCCAACGTCCTGACTTTC. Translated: CASSLGSWAGANVLTF.

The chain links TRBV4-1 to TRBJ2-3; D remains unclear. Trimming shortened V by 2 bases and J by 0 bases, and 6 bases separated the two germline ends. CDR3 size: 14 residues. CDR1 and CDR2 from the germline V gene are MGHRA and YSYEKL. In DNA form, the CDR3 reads TGCGCCAGCAGCCAAAGGGCGAGCACAGATACGCAGTATTTT. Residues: CASSQRASTDTQYF.

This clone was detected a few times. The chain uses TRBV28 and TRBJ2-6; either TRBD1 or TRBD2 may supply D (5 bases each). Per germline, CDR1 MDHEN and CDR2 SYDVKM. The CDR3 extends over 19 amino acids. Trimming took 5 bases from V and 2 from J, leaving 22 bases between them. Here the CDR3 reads CASSGRDEGSWAGANVLTF. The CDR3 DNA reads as TGTGCCAGCAGTGGCCGGGACGAAGGGTCATGGGCTGGGGCCAACGTCCTGACTTTC.

The CDR3 DNA follows: TGTGCCAGCAGCGCACAGGCCTCCTACGAGCAGTACTTC. Amino acid sequence: CASSAQASYEQYF. The chain employs TRBV11-2 and TRBJ2-7; a weak D match, TRBD1 (5 bases). This CDR3 region has 13 residues. Germline assignment: CDR1 SGHAT and CDR2 FQNNGV. With 5 bases removed from V and 0 bases from J, the gap between germline ends came to 8 bases.

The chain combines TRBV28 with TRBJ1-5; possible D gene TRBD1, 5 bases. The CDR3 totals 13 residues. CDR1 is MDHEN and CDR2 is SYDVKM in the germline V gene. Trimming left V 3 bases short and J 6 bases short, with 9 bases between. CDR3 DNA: TGTGCCAGCAGTTTTGGGACCCTTCAGCCCCAGCATTTT. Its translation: CASSFGTLQPQHF.

Written as DNA, the CDR3 is TGTGCCAGCAGTGACTCGACCCGGGACAGGGGTATTGGGCAGTTCTTC. It encodes CASSDSTRDRGIGQFF. The chain couples TRBV6-4 to TRBJ2-1; TRBD1 matches 10 bases. In germline, CDR1 is MRHNA, CDR2 SNTAGT. V shed 0 bases, J shed 12 bases, and the junction held 11 bases outside the gene matches. This CDR3 is built from 16 residues.

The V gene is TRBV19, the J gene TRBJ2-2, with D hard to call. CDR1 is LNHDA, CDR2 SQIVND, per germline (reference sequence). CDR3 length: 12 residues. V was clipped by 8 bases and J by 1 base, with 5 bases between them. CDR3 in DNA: TGTGCCAGTGCATGGAACACCGGGGAGCTGTTTTTT. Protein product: CASAWNTGELFF.

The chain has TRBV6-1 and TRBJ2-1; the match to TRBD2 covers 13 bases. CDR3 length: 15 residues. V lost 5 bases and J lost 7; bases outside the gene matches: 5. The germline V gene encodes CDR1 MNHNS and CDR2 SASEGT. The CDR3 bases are TGTGCCAGCAGTCAACTAGCGGGAGGGGCAAATGAGCAGTTCTTC. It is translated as CASSQLAGGANEQFF.

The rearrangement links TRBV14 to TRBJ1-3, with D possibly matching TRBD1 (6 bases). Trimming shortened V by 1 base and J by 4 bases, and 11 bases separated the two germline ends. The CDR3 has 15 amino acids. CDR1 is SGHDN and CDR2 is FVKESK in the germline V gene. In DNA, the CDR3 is TGTGCCAGCAGCCAAGTCGGGGGACAAGGAAACACCATATATTTT. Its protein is CASSQVGGQGNTIYF. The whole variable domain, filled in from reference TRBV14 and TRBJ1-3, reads EAGVTQFPSHSVIEKGQTVTLRCDPISGHDNLYWYRRVMGKEIKFLLHFVKESKQDESGMPNNRFLAERTGGTYSTLKVQPAELEDSGVYFCASSQVGGQGNTIYFGEGSWLTVV.

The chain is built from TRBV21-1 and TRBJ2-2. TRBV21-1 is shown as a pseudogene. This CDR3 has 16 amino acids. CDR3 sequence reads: CASSRPDRQNTGELFF. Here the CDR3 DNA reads TGTGCCAGCAGCAGACCGGACCGACAGAACACCGGGGAGCTGTTTTTT.

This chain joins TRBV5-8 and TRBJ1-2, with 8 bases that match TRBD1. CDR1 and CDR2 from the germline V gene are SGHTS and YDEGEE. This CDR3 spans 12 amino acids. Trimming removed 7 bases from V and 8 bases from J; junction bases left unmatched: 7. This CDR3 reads CASPQGGTGYTF. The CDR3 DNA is TGTGCCAGCCCACAGGGGGGGACGGGCTACACCTTC. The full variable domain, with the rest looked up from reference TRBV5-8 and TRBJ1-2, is EAGVTQSPTHLIKTRGQQATLRCSPISGHTSVYWYQQALGLGLQFLLWYDEGEERNRGNFPPRFSGRQFPNYSSELNVNALELEDSALYLCASPQGGTGYTFGSGTRLTVV.

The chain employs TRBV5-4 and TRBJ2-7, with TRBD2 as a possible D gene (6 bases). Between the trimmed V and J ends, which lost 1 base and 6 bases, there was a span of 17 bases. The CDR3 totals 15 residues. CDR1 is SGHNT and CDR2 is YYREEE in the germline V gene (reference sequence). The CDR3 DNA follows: TGTGCCAGCAGCTTGTACCGGGCCGTCGGGGGCGAGCAGTACTTC. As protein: CASSLYRAVGGEQYF.

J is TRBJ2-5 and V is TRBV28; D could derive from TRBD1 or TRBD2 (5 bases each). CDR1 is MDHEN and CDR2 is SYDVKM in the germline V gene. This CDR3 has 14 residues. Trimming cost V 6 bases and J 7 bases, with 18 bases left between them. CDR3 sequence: CASRPPGRLPTQYF. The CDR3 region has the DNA TGTGCCAGCAGGCCCCCGGGACGGCTCCCGACCCAGTACTTC.

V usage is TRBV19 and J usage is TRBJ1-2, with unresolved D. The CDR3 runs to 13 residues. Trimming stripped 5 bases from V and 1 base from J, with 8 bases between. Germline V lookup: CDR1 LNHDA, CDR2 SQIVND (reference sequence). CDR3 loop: CASSHRDNYGYTF. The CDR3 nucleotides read TGTGCCAGTAGTCACCGGGATAACTATGGCTACACCTTC.

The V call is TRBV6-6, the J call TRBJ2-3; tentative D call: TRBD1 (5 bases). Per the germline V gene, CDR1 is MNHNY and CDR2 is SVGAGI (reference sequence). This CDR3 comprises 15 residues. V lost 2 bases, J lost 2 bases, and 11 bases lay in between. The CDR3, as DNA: TGTGCCAGCAGTTACCGGCGACAGATCACAGATACGCAGTATTTT. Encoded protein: CASSYRRQITDTQYF.

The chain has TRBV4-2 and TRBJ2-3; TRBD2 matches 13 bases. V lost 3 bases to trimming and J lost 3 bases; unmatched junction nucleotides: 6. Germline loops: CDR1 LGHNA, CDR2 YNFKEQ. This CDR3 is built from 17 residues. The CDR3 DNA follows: TGTGCCAGCAGCCACACGACTAGCGGGAGGACGACAGATACGCAGTATTTT. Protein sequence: CASSHTTSGRTTDTQYF.

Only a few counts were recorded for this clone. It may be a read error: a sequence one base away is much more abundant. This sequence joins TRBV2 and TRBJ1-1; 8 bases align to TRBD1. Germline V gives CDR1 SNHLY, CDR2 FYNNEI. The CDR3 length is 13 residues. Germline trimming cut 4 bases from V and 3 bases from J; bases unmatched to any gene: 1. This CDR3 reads CASSVDRDTEAFF. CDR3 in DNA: TGTGCCAGCAGTGTGGACAGGGACACTGAAGCTTTCTTT.

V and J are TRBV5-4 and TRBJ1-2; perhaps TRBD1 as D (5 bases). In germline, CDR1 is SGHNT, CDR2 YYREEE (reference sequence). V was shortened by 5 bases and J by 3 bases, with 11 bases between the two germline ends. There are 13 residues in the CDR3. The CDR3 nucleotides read TGTGCCAGCAGAAAGGGGAACGACTATGGCTACACCTTC. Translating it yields CASRKGNDYGYTF.

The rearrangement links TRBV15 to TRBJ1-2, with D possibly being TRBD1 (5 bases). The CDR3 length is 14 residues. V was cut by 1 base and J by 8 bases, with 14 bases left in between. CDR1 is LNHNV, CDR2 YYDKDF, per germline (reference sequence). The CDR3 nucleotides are TGTGCCACCAGCAGAGGGGGCCGCGCTGAGGGCTACACCTTC. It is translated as CATSRGGRAEGYTF.

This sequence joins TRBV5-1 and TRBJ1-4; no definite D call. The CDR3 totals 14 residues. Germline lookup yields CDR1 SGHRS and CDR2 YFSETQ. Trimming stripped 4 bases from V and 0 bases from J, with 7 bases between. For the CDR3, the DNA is TGCGCCAGCAGCCAGAGTGCAACTAATGAAAAACTGTTTTTT. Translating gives CASSQSATNEKLFF.